The following is a T cell receptor beta chain sequence with its context. Its antigen is undetermined. No patient had autoimmune disease or received systemic immunosuppression. This table comes from immunoSEQ multiplex PCR, and its TCRdb copy is limited to in-frame clones, with some not included. The table includes some 77,000 clones, around 90% detected once. This entry comes from a study of OX40 agonist ivuxolimab in advanced cancers. Broader study findings: In the 0.1 to 3.0 mg/kg range, CD4+ and CD8+ blood T cells had expanded clonally by week 6. The mean number of expanded clones was higher in CD8+ T cells than in CD4+.

Germline V CDR1 and CDR2: SGHRS, YFSETQ. The CDR3 contains 16 residues. Trimming removed 4 bases from V and 5 bases from J; junction bases left unmatched: 5. This specimen was CD4+ or CD8+ T cells sorted from blood, taken in a trial of the OX40 agonist ivuxolimab. The chain recombines TRBV5-1 with TRBJ2-5, with 16 positions matching TRBD2. This sequence was found in an adult with an advanced solid tumor such as melanoma, head and neck, liver or kidney cancer. CDR3: CASSIGTSGRGETQYF. The CDR3 nucleotides are TGCGCCAGCAGCATCGGGACTAGCGGGAGGGGTGAGACCCAGTACTTC.